This T cell receptor (beta chain) was captured by sequencing in a study of CD8+CD57+ T cells in acquired aplastic anemia. Whoever was chosen for sequencing had shown CD8+CD57+ cell expansion by flow cytometry. CDR1 and CDR2 from the germline V gene are SEHNR and FQNEAQ (reference sequence). The CDR3 sequence is 12 residues long. With V trimmed by 5 bases and J by 11 bases, 7 bases remained unmatched. The TCR beta profiling, which covered VDJ combination and CDR3 sequence, was carried out using genomic DNA as the template. One entry per CDR3 protein results from TCRdb running MiXCR on the reads. This sample has 150,000 to 200,000 distinct CDR3 sequences; 45% to 60% occur once, and the top ten carry 13%. This clonotype was counted at least ten times. Its antigen is as yet unknown. Overall study results and limits: Any difference that existed in CD8+ Simpson's diversity between patients and controls was not significant. Around 27 CD8+ CDR3 sequences occurred in both the patients and the controls.

The specimen sequenced was sorted CD4+, CD8+, or CD8+CD57+ T cells (not recorded which) from PBMCs. J is TRBJ2-3 and V is TRBV7-9; TRBD2 agrees at 7 bases. The source is a human donor with aplastic anemia. The chain's CDR3 is CASSLGEGKQYF. DNA of the CDR3: TGTGCCAGCAGCCTGGGGGAGGGGAAGCAGTATTTT.